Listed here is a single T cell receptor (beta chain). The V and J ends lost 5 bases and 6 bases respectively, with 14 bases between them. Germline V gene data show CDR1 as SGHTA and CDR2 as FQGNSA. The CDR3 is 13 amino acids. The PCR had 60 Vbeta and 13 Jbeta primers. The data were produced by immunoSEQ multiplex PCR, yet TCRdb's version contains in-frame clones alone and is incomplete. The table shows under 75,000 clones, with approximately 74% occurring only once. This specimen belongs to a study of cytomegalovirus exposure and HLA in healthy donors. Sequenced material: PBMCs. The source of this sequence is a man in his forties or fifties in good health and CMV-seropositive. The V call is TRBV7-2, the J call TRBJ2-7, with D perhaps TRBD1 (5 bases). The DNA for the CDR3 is TGTGCCAGCAGCCCACGCAGGGTCGCCGAGCAGTACTTC. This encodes CASSPRRVAEQYF.